The clone carrying this T cell receptor (beta chain) is a singleton in its sample. The antigen is not known. cDNA serving as the sequencing template came from extracted, reverse transcribed RNA. Assay used: immunoSEQ multiplex PCR; TCRdb lists only in-frame clones, some missing. Of around 97,000 clones detected, more than 75% appear once; the ten largest clones hold around 10%. Treatment noted: oral pan-JAK inhibitor, 5-10 mg twice daily. PBMCs provided sorted CD4+ and CD8+ T cells. Trimming left V 4 bases short and J 7 bases short, with 15 bases between. The CDR3 extends over 14 amino acids. Germline loops: CDR1 SGHNT, CDR2 YYREEE (reference sequence). The data were obtained in a study of CD8+ T cells in alopecia areata. Study background: Treated patients swallowed 5 to 10 mg of oral tofacitinib twice daily.

Study outcomes and limitations: Sequenced scalp T cells also include alphabeta T cells resident in normal skin. Affected scalp, especially in alopecia totalis/universalis, had a higher clonality than normal scalp did.

Sample: CD8+ T cells sorted from blood, taken around week 31, from a patient treated with tofacitinib. This TCR derives from a human donor with alopecia areata. The chain is built from TRBV5-4 and TRBJ2-1, with D possibly TRBD2 on 5 matching bases. The DNA for the CDR3 is TGTGCCAGCAGCGGAGGACCCGGAGAGAATGAGCAGTTCTTC. Its translation is CASSGGPGENEQFF. The full variable domain, with the rest looked up from reference TRBV5-4 and TRBJ2-1, is ETGVTQSPTHLIKTRGQQVTLRCSSQSGHNTVSWYQQALGQGPQFIFQYYREEENGRGNFPPRFSGLQFPNYSSELNVNALELDDSALYLCASSGGPGENEQFFGPGTRLTVL.